The T cell receptor beta chain described here comes from a study of cytomegalovirus exposure and HLA in healthy donors. Germline trimming cut 3 bases from V and 2 bases from J; bases unmatched to any gene: 11. The CDR3 runs 19 residues. Germline-derived CDR1 and CDR2 are MDHEN and SYDVKM. The study, taken as a whole, reports: In a later analysis, 15,000 to 20,000 TCR beta sequences were associated with HLA alleles at 0.05 false discovery rate. Fewer than 200 TCR beta chains were listed as cytomegalovirus-associated. Later examination showed HLA-associated TCR beta chains had greater clonal expansion than equally common others. A likely sequencing artifact accounted for one observed cluster of highly shared sequence variants.

Amplification used 60 Vbeta primers and 13 Jbeta primers. Clones were sequenced by immunoSEQ multiplex PCR, and TCRdb holds only the in-frame ones, with some missing. The repertoire has roughly 140,000 clones, nearly 80% of them found once; the top ten carry about 3%. Of note for this clone: The target antigen is unknown.

The specimen was PBMCs. This TCR was sampled from a man in his forties in good health and CMV-seropositive. This sequence joins TRBV28 and TRBJ2-6; 9 nucleotides agree with TRBD1. The CDR3 region is CASSFGLDRGIPGANVLTF. The CDR3 DNA follows: TGTGCCAGCAGTTTTGGGCTGGACAGGGGAATCCCTGGGGCCAACGTCCTGACTTTC.